The 6 T cell receptor beta chains in this list originate from one sample, sequenced in a study of T cell repertoires in cytomegalovirus infection. MiXCR, run by TCRdb on the reads, gives a single entry per CDR3 protein. Of about 530,000 distinct CDR3 sequences listed, approximately 25% were seen once; the top ten hold roughly 13%. Sample: PBMCs. All receptors come from a human donor in good health (CMV status not recorded). Some clones in this sample may be carry-over from other donors' samples.

The V and J genes are TRBV15 and TRBJ1-2; 12 nucleotides align to TRBD1. CDR3 length: 16 amino acids. Losses at the gene ends were 7 bases for V and 2 bases for J; bases not matched to a gene: 8. Germline loops: CDR1 LNHNV, CDR2 YYDKDF (reference sequence). CDR3 region: CATTGDRGHQNYGYTF. CDR3 nucleotide sequence: TGTGCCACCACGGGGGACAGGGGGCATCAAAACTATGGCTACACCTTC.

The gene calls are TRBV14 and TRBJ1-4, with D unclear. The V gene lost 4 bases and the J gene lost 8 bases, with 14 bases spanning the gap. This CDR3 is built from 14 residues. Germline values: CDR1 SGHDN, CDR2 FVKESK. The CDR3 coding sequence is TGTGCCAGCAGCCCCCGAACGGGAGGGGAAAAACTGTTTTTT. As protein: CASSPRTGGEKLFF. The full variable domain, completed using reference TRBV14 and TRBJ1-4, is EAGVTQFPSHSVIEKGQTVTLRCDPISGHDNLYWYRRVMGKEIKFLLHFVKESKQDESGMPNNRFLAERTGGTYSTLKVQPAELEDSGVYFCASSPRTGGEKLFFGSGTQLSVL.

This clonotype has a handful of counts. J is TRBJ2-3 and V is TRBV4-1; TRBD2 aligns across 13 bases. J gave up 0 bases and V 4 bases, and 10 bases lay outside the gene matches. Germline CDR1 and CDR2: MGHRA and YSYEKL. The CDR3 contains 19 residues. The CDR3 coding sequence is TGCGCCAGCAGCCGAACCAGGGGACTAGCGGGGCCTAGCACAGATACGCAGTATTTT. This encodes CASSRTRGLAGPSTDTQYF.

The chain recombines TRBV6-5 with TRBJ2-1; tentative D call: TRBD2 (5 bases). V was trimmed by 0 bases and J by 3 bases, leaving 15 bases between them. The CDR3 loop spans 17 amino acids. CDR1 MNHEY and CDR2 SVGAGI come from the germline V gene. Here the CDR3 reads CASSYSLWPGNYNEQFF. In DNA form, the CDR3 reads TGTGCCAGCAGTTACTCGTTGTGGCCGGGGAACTACAATGAGCAGTTCTTC.

V is TRBV6-2 or TRBV6-3 and J is TRBJ2-1, with D possibly being TRBD2 (5 bases). Germline CDR1 is MNHEY and CDR2 is SVGEGT. The CDR3 has 15 residues. Trimming stripped 2 bases from V and 5 bases from J, with 13 bases between. CDR3 DNA: TGTGCCAGCAGTTACGGCGGGTTGGAAAACAATGAGCAGTTCTTC. Its protein product is CASSYGGLENNEQFF.

This chain uses TRBV10-3 with TRBJ2-1; D is ambiguous. With 0 bases removed from V and 4 bases from J, the gap between germline ends came to 7 bases. The CDR3 length is 14 residues. Per the germline V gene, CDR1 is ENHRY and CDR2 is SYGVKD. The CDR3 bases are TGTGCCATCAGTGAGTCCTCCGCTTACAATGAGCAGTTCTTC. As protein: CAISESSAYNEQFF.